The 29 T cell receptor beta chains in this list originate from one sample, sequenced in a study of T cell responses to AZD1222 COVID-19 vaccine. Method: immunoSEQ multiplex PCR; TCRdb's copy keeps in-frame clones and lacks some. The sample has 75,000 to 90,000 clones; approximately 84% are singletons. The specimen was peripheral blood, collected on day 0 of AZD1222 vaccination. The source of these receptors is an adult in good health.

The chain couples TRBV5-4 to TRBJ1-6, with a weak D call TRBD1 (5 bases). Germline assignment: CDR1 SGHNT and CDR2 YYREEE (reference sequence). V lost 4 bases and J lost 6, with 17 bases in between. The CDR3 is 16 amino acids. The CDR3 DNA sequence: TGTGCCAGCAGCCCTCCCCGGGGGAACATTAATTCACCCCTCCACTTT. It specifies CASSPPRGNINSPLHF.

The gene calls are TRBV6-4 and TRBJ1-6, with a tentative D call TRBD1 (6 bases). The germline V and J ends were trimmed by 3 bases and 7 bases, with 16 bases remaining between them. The CDR3 has 16 residues. Germline lookup yields CDR1 MRHNA and CDR2 SNTAGT. The CDR3 loop reads CASSDEGGAGNSPLHF. The CDR3 DNA sequence: TGTGCCAGCAGTGATGAGGGGGGCGCGGGGAATTCACCCCTCCACTTT.

The CDR3 coding sequence is TGTGCCAGTAGTTATAGCGGGGGCACCGGGGAGCTGTTTTTT. Translation gives CASSYSGGTGELFF. The V call is TRBV19, the J call TRBJ2-2, with 9 bases lining up with TRBD2. This CDR3 spans 14 amino acids. The germline V gene has CDR1 LNHDA and CDR2 SQIVND (reference sequence). V dropped 5 bases and J dropped 4; count of bases not matched to a gene: 2.

The chain has TRBV18 and TRBJ2-3; a weak D match, TRBD2 (5 bases). CDR1 is KGHSH, CDR2 LQKENI, per germline. The ends were cut back, 6 bases at V and 6 bases at J, with 16 bases in the middle. The CDR3 contains 14 residues. CDR3 sequence (DNA): TGTGCCAGCTCGCCGGGTATCTGGGAGGATACGCAGTATTTT. Its protein is CASSPGIWEDTQYF.

The chain uses TRBV15 and TRBJ2-3, with D perhaps TRBD1 (6 bases). Germline-derived CDR1 and CDR2 are LNHNV and YYDKDF (reference sequence). Trimming removed 0 bases from V and 4 bases from J, with 11 bases in between. The CDR3 runs 15 residues. The chain's CDR3 is CATSRDRDNADTQYF. CDR3 nucleotide sequence: TGTGCCACCAGCAGAGATCGGGACAACGCAGATACGCAGTATTTT.

V is TRBV7-3 and J is TRBJ1-2; 8 bases are shared with TRBD1. V was pared by 5 bases and J by 1 base, with 6 bases of the junction left unmatched. CDR3 length equals 15 residues. In germline, CDR1 is SGHTA, CDR2 FQGTGA. The CDR3 DNA reads as TGTGCCAGCAGCCGTGACAGGGGATTTAACTATGGCTACACCTTC. Translating gives CASSRDRGFNYGYTF.

The chain has TRBV20-1 and TRBJ2-1; D call uncertain. The CDR3 runs 16 residues. Per the germline V gene, CDR1 is DFQATT and CDR2 is SNEGSKA (reference sequence). Trimming shortened V by 3 bases and J by 0 bases, and 15 bases separated the two germline ends. Written as DNA, the CDR3 is TGCAGTGCTAGTTTTGGGGTAACGAGCTCCTACAATGAGCAGTTCTTC. Translation gives CSASFGVTSSYNEQFF.

The rearrangement joins TRBV12-3 or TRBV12-4 to TRBJ2-7, with D maybe TRBD1 (5 bases). V dropped 3 bases and J dropped 6 bases, with 12 bases sitting between them. CDR3 length: 13 amino acids. The CDR3 DNA reads as TGTGCCAGCAGTTTGGAAGGGGCTGGCGAGCAGTACTTC. Its translation: CASSLEGAGEQYF.

V and J are TRBV10-3 and TRBJ1-2; 7 positions agree with TRBD1. The CDR3 is 16 amino acids. Germline values: CDR1 ENHRY, CDR2 SYGVKD. With 4 bases clipped from V and 4 bases from J, the junction kept 12 bases outside the gene matches. The CDR3 spells CAISGDDRVDSYGYTF. The CDR3 DNA is TGTGCCATCAGTGGGGATGACAGGGTGGATAGCTATGGCTACACCTTC.

V and J are TRBV7-8 and TRBJ1-2; TRBD1 agrees at 9 bases. The germline V gene has CDR1 SGHVS and CDR2 FQNEAQ. The J segment lost 6 bases and the V segment lost 0 bases, leaving 5 bases of the junction unmatched. The CDR3 is 15 amino acids. The CDR3 reads CASSLAGDRDDGYTF. The CDR3 coding sequence is TGTGCCAGCAGCTTAGCGGGGGACAGGGATGATGGCTACACCTTC. Together with reference TRBV7-8 and TRBJ1-2, the CDR3 gives the full variable domain: GAGVSQSPRYKVAKRGQDVALRCDPISGHVSLFWYQQALGQGPEFLTYFQNEAQLDKSGLPSDRFFAERPEGSVSTLKIQRTQQEDSAVYLCASSLAGDRDDGYTFGSGTRLTVV.

The chain recombines TRBV4-2 with TRBJ1-2; 10 bases are shared with TRBD1. This CDR3 comprises 15 residues. Germline V gene lookup returns CDR1 LGHNA and CDR2 YNFKEQ. Trimming removed 1 base from V and 7 bases from J; junction bases left unmatched: 6. Written as DNA, the CDR3 is TGTGCCAGCAGCCAAGGAGGGACAGGGGCCTTTGGCTACACCTTC. Its translation is CASSQGGTGAFGYTF.

This chain joins TRBV7-2 and TRBJ1-5; maybe TRBD1 (5 bases). Trimming took 1 base from V and 1 from J, leaving 14 bases between them. From germline, CDR1 is SGHTA and CDR2 FQGNSA. The CDR3 is made up of 17 amino acids. The CDR3 spells CASSLVGVEGSNQPQHF. CDR3 nucleotide sequence: TGTGCCAGCAGCTTAGTCGGGGTCGAGGGGAGCAATCAGCCCCAGCATTTT. The variable domain in full, with the rest retrieved from reference TRBV7-2 and TRBJ1-5, is GAGVSQSPSNKVTEKGKDVELRCDPISGHTALYWYRQSLGQGLEFLIYFQGNSAPDKSGLPSDRFSAERTGGSVSTLTIQRTQQEDSAVYLCASSLVGVEGSNQPQHFGDGTRLSIL.

V gene TRBV6-5 combines with J gene TRBJ1-5; no clear D gene. This CDR3 is 15 amino acids long. Looked up from germline, CDR1 is MNHEY and CDR2 is SVGAGI. V was trimmed by 0 bases and J by 0 bases, leaving 6 bases between them. The CDR3 DNA reads TGTGCCAGCAGTTACTCGATTGTTAGCAATCAGCCCCAGCATTTT. This codes for CASSYSIVSNQPQHF.

The V call is TRBV3-1 (or the pseudogene TRBV3-2), the J call TRBJ2-1; the D is unclear. V was cut by 0 bases and J by 10 bases, with 16 bases left in between. CDR3 length: 15 amino acids. Germline V gene data show CDR1 as LGHDT and CDR2 as YNNKEL (reference sequence). CDR3 loop: CASSQDTTNLREQFF. CDR3 in DNA: TGTGCCAGCAGCCAAGATACCACGAATCTTCGGGAGCAGTTCTTC.

The chain is built from TRBV7-9 and TRBJ2-3; maybe TRBD2 (5 bases). This CDR3 is built from 13 residues. The V gene lost 8 bases and the J gene lost 4 bases, with 13 bases spanning the gap. In germline, CDR1 is SEHNR, CDR2 FQNEAQ (reference sequence). CDR3 in amino acids: CASGVEGPDTQYF. DNA of the CDR3: TGTGCCAGCGGGGTAGAGGGTCCAGATACGCAGTATTTT.

This clone was seen only once. V is TRBV6-5 and J is TRBJ1-5; TRBD1 is a possible D gene (6 bases). CDR1 is MNHEY and CDR2 is SVGAGI in the germline V gene. V dropped 6 bases and J dropped 6 bases, with 18 bases sitting between them. This CDR3 comprises 15 residues. CDR3 bases: TGTGCCAGCAGGAGCCGGGACACCGGATCTCAGCCCCAGCATTTT. Translated, it gives CASRSRDTGSQPQHF.

V gene TRBV9 combines with J gene TRBJ2-7; D remains ambiguous. From germline, CDR1 is SGDLS and CDR2 YYNGEE. The length of the CDR3 is 14 residues. Trimming cost V 1 base and J 3 bases, with 11 bases left between them. The DNA for the CDR3 is TGTGCCAGCAGCGTAAGCCACGGCGACTACGAGCAGTACTTC. Residues: CASSVSHGDYEQYF.

J is TRBJ1-5 and V is TRBV27, with D hard to call. Germline V gene data show CDR1 as MNHEY and CDR2 as SMNVEV (reference sequence). The V gene lost 8 bases and the J gene lost 1 base, with 15 bases spanning the gap. The CDR3 extends over 15 amino acids. The CDR3 DNA is TGTGCCAGCGGGCGACGGGAATGGAGCAATCAGCCCCAGCATTTT. Encoded protein: CASGRREWSNQPQHF.

Only one count was recorded for this clone. The V call is TRBV24-1, the J call TRBJ2-6; TRBD1 is a possible D gene (6 bases). This CDR3 is built from 17 residues. V lost 4 bases to trimming and J lost 0 bases, with 12 bases between them. Per the germline V gene, CDR1 is KGHDR and CDR2 is SFDVKD. The CDR3 nucleotides read TGTGCCACCAGTGAGTACCCGGACAGCTCTGGGGCCAACGTCCTGACTTTC. Translated, it gives CATSEYPDSSGANVLTF.

V is TRBV7-2 and J is TRBJ2-7, with D hard to call. Per germline, CDR1 SGHTA and CDR2 FQGNSA. The CDR3 spans 17 residues. Trimming took off 1 base at V and 0 bases at J, with 16 bases between the two ends. The CDR3 here is CASSLEAIGLFSYEQYF. The CDR3 DNA reads as TGTGCCAGCAGCTTAGAGGCGATAGGCCTTTTCTCCTACGAGCAGTACTTC. The entire variable domain, with the rest obtained from reference TRBV7-2 and TRBJ2-7, is as follows: GAGVSQSPSNKVTEKGKDVELRCDPISGHTALYWYRQSLGQGLEFLIYFQGNSAPDKSGLPSDRFSAERTGGSVSTLTIQRTQQEDSAVYLCASSLEAIGLFSYEQYFGPGTRLTVT.

This chain uses TRBV6-2 or TRBV6-3 with TRBJ1-2; D is unclear. CDR1 is MNHEY and CDR2 is SVGEGT in the germline V gene. V was shortened by 1 base and J by 1 base, with 7 bases between the two germline ends. The CDR3 extends over 14 amino acids. The CDR3 bases are TGTGCCAGCAGTTACTTGGTCAGTAACTATGGCTACACCTTC. Translating gives CASSYLVSNYGYTF.

The chain links TRBV5-4 to TRBJ2-2; unclear D gene. The CDR3 extends over 13 amino acids. Germline CDR1 reads SGHNT; CDR2 reads YYREEE (reference sequence). The V end was cut by 2 bases, the J end by 3 bases, with 5 bases between. The CDR3 region has the DNA TGTGCCAGCAGCTTAGACCACACCGGGGAGCTGTTTTTT. Amino acids: CASSLDHTGELFF.

The chain combines TRBV5-1 with TRBJ2-7; D not certain. The V end lost 4 bases, the J end lost 6 bases, and 8 bases lay between the germline ends. This CDR3 has 11 residues. Germline assignment: CDR1 SGHRS and CDR2 YFSETQ. The CDR3 sequence is CASSGKGEQYF. Written as DNA, the CDR3 is TGCGCCAGCAGCGGGAAGGGCGAGCAGTACTTC.

The V gene is TRBV28, the J gene TRBJ2-3; 7 bases map to TRBD1. The CDR3 extends over 13 amino acids. Per the germline V gene, CDR1 is MDHEN and CDR2 is SYDVKM. The V segment lost 6 bases and the J segment 10 bases; nucleotides outside the gene matches: 10. CDR3 bases: TGTGCCAGCAGAGGTACCAGGGGGTCCCCGCAGTATTTT. Its translation is CASRGTRGSPQYF.

This clone has just one count. CDR3: CASSQETGREAQYF. DNA of the CDR3: TGCGCCAGCAGCCAAGAGACGGGCCGTGAGGCCCAGTACTTC. The genes are TRBV4-3 and TRBJ2-5; D not resolved. Germline CDR1 and CDR2: LGHNA and YSLEER. The CDR3 contains 14 residues. V lost 0 bases and J lost 9, with 14 bases in between.

This chain uses TRBV19 with TRBJ2-3; D uncertain. CDR3 size: 14 residues. V gave up 7 bases and J gave up 2 bases, with 13 bases separating them. CDR1 is LNHDA, CDR2 SQIVND, per germline (reference sequence). The CDR3 protein is CASTPGSPTDTQYF. CDR3 bases: TGTGCCAGTACCCCGGGTTCCCCCACAGATACGCAGTATTTT.

The rearrangement links TRBV28 to TRBJ1-3, with 7 bases matching TRBD1. J was trimmed by 2 bases and V by 6 bases; bases with no gene match: 4. Germline CDR1 MDHEN, CDR2 SYDVKM. CDR3 length: 14 residues. CDR3 loop: CASSQTGAGNTIYF. The CDR3 DNA follows: TGTGCCAGCAGCCAAACAGGGGCTGGAAACACCATATATTTT.

V gene TRBV7-3 combines with J gene TRBJ2-2; no clear D gene. This CDR3 has 11 residues. The V and J ends lost 4 bases and 9 bases respectively, with 6 bases between them. CDR1 and CDR2 (germline): SGHTA, FQGTGA. CDR3: CASSSRRELFF. For the CDR3, the DNA is TGTGCCAGCAGCTCCAGGCGGGAGCTGTTTTTT.

This clone turned up a few times. The chain is built from TRBV19 and TRBJ1-5; D gene unclear. The CDR3 length is 15 residues. CDR1 LNHDA and CDR2 SQIVND come from the germline V gene (reference sequence). V shed 6 bases and J shed 0 bases, with 12 bases lying between them. The CDR3 coding sequence is TGTGCCAGTAGCGCCCGAGGATCTAGCAATCAGCCCCAGCATTTT. Its translation: CASSARGSSNQPQHF.